The 9 T cell receptor beta chains given below trace back to one sample, sequenced in a study of naive and memory T cell subsets. Four PCR rounds used nested alpha and beta constant region primers plus the SP2 primer. TCRdb called the 5' RACE reads again in MiXCR, with one record for every CDR3 protein. The sample lists tens of thousands of distinct CDR3 sequences, 8% occurring once. The library had UMIs added by 3' ligation of an oligonucleotide to TCR cDNA. The source is a female donor in good health.

This clonotype was counted a few times. The rearrangement joins TRBV27 to TRBJ1-1, with no clear D. V lost 4 bases, J lost 5 bases, and 14 bases lay in between. The germline V gene encodes CDR1 MNHEY and CDR2 SMNVEV (reference sequence). This CDR3 comprises 14 residues. CDR3 coding DNA: TGTGCCAGCAGTTCGACTGACTTGGTGACTGAAGCTTTCTTT. Encoded protein: CASSSTDLVTEAFF.

DNA for the CDR3: TGTGCCAGCAGCGTAGATGTGAAAGGGGATGAATACTATGGCTACACCTTC. This gives the protein CASSVDVKGDEYYGYTF. The chain couples TRBV9 to TRBJ1-2, with D tentatively TRBD1 (5 bases). This CDR3 comprises 17 residues. V lost 0 bases and J 3 bases, leaving 18 bases between the germline ends. The germline gives CDR1 SGDLS, CDR2 YYNGEE.

This clonotype has a count of ten or more. The chain joins TRBV11-3 to TRBJ2-7; 10 nucleotides align to TRBD1. V dropped 4 bases and J dropped 3; count of bases not matched to a gene: 9. The germline gives CDR1 SGHNT, CDR2 YENEEA. The CDR3 totals 16 residues. The CDR3 region has the DNA TGTGCCAGCAGCTCAGACCCCGGGACAGGGGTCTACGAGCAGTACTTC. Residues: CASSSDPGTGVYEQYF.

This clonotype showed up many times. The chain links TRBV20-1 to TRBJ1-2; 9 bases map to TRBD1. V shed 0 bases and J 4 bases; nucleotides not matched to a gene: 3. CDR1 is DFQATT and CDR2 is SNEGSKA in the germline V gene (reference sequence). CDR3 size: 14 residues. The CDR3 nucleotides are TGCAGTGCTAGAGACGGGGGACAGGGCTATGGCTACACCTTC. This sequence encodes CSARDGGQGYGYTF.

This chain connects TRBV12-3 or TRBV12-4 to TRBJ2-3; possible D gene TRBD1, 5 bases. Trimming removed 6 bases at V and 2 bases at J, with 15 bases between. This CDR3 comprises 15 residues. The CDR3 sequence is CASRSSTEDTDTQYF. DNA of the CDR3: TGTGCCAGCAGGTCCTCGACAGAGGACACAGATACGCAGTATTTT.

This clonotype was counted many times. The chain joins TRBV4-1 to TRBJ1-2; a possible D gene is TRBD1 (5 bases). With 1 base removed from V and 4 bases from J, the gap between germline ends came to 10 bases. Germline loops: CDR1 MGHRA, CDR2 YSYEKL. The CDR3 contains 14 residues. The CDR3: CASSQGYGGYGYTF. CDR3 nucleotides: TGCGCCAGCAGCCAAGGGTACGGGGGCTATGGCTACACCTTC.

The table lists this clonotype with a few counts. The chain employs TRBV18 and TRBJ2-5; no reliable D call. Deletions cut 0 bases from V and 3 bases from J, with 2 bases between. The CDR3 has 12 amino acids. Germline V gene data show CDR1 as KGHSH and CDR2 as LQKENI. CDR3 DNA: TGTGCCAGCTCACCACCGGAAGAGACCCAGTACTTC. As protein: CASSPPEETQYF.

This clonotype was detected only a few times. CDR3 coding DNA: TGTGCCAGCGGGGGAGCTGGCTACAATGAGCAGTTCTTC. Its protein is CASGGAGYNEQFF. J is TRBJ2-1 and V is TRBV2, with D possibly called TRBD1 or TRBD2 (5 bases each). This CDR3 is built from 13 residues. Trimming stripped 8 bases from V and 3 bases from J, with 11 bases between. Germline assignment: CDR1 SNHLY and CDR2 FYNNEI.

V usage is TRBV28 and J usage is TRBJ2-7; D is ambiguous. Deletions cut 6 bases from V and 0 bases from J, with 21 bases between. The germline V gene encodes CDR1 MDHEN and CDR2 SYDVKM. The CDR3 runs to 17 residues. CDR3 sequence (DNA): TGTGCCAGCAGCCCTCCGAATAAGGAAAAGAGCTCCTACGAGCAGTACTTC. The encoded protein is CASSPPNKEKSSYEQYF.